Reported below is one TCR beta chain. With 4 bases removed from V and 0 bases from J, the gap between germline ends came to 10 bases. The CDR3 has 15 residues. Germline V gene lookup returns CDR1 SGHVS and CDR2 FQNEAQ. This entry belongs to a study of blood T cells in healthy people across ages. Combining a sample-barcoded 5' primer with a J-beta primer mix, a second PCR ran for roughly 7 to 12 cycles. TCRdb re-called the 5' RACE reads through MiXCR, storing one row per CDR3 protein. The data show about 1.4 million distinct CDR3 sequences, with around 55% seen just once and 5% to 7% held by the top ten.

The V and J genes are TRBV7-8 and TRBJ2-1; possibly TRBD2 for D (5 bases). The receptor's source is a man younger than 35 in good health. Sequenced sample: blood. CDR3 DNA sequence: TGTGCCAGCAGCTCGGAGGCGTACTCCTACAATGAGCAGTTCTTC. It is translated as CASSSEAYSYNEQFF.